A single sample is the source of the 6 T cell receptor beta chains below, sequenced in a study of blood T cell repertoires in COVID-19 (dated by TCRdb to 2018 to 2020). The method behind the library was the immunoSEQ multiplex PCR assay. In TCRdb, the immuneACCESS table is reduced to in-frame sequences with V and J assigned. These tables do not hold every clone; where another copy was compared, an unresolved V gene accounts for under half, and the others remain unexplained. The sample table lists 30,000 to 40,000 clones, around 85% of them with a count of one. Jointly, the top ten make up 40% to 55% of the sample. Material: peripheral blood. Receptors originate from a man in his sixties with active or convalescent COVID-19.

The chain combines TRBV11-3 with TRBJ2-1; 10 bases are a match to TRBD2. CDR1 and CDR2 from the germline V gene are SGHNT and YENEEA. Trimming cost V 6 bases and J 5 bases; bases outside gene matches: 7. This CDR3 is built from 15 residues. CDR3 protein: CASSYGTSDNNEQFF. CDR3 DNA: TGTGCCAGCAGTTACGGGACTAGCGACAACAATGAGCAGTTCTTC. Full variable domain (outside the CDR3, taken from reference TRBV11-3 and TRBJ2-1): EAGVVQSPRYKIIEKKQPVAFWCNPISGHNTLYWYLQNLGQGPELLIRYENEEAVDDSQLPKDRFSAERLKGVDSTLKIQPAELGDSAVYLCASSYGTSDNNEQFFGPGTRLTVL.

The genes are TRBV4-3 and TRBJ2-1; TRBD1 agrees at 9 bases. Germline V gives CDR1 LGHNA, CDR2 YSLEER. The V gene end was trimmed by 3 bases and the J gene end by 6 bases; junction bases not matched to a gene: 9. The CDR3 runs to 16 residues. The CDR3 is CASSHLTRDRANEQFF. Written as DNA, the CDR3 is TGCGCCAGCAGCCACCTTACACGGGACAGGGCCAATGAGCAGTTCTTC.

This chain connects TRBV6-5 to TRBJ2-2; D is perhaps TRBD1 (6 bases). Germline values: CDR1 MNHEY, CDR2 SVGAGI. The CDR3 totals 15 residues. V shed 6 bases and J shed 1 base, with 12 bases lying between them. The DNA for the CDR3 is TGTGCCAGCAGCCGCCAGGGGATGAACACCGGGGAGCTGTTTTTT. It translates to CASSRQGMNTGELFF.

The rearrangement joins TRBV18 to TRBJ1-2; D gene uncertain. The germline V gene encodes CDR1 KGHSH and CDR2 LQKENI. Between the trimmed V and J ends, which lost 2 bases and 4 bases, there was a span of 8 bases. This CDR3 contains 13 residues. The CDR3 protein is CASSPEYSYGYTF. The DNA of the CDR3 is TGTGCCAGCTCACCAGAATACAGCTATGGCTACACCTTC.

The chain recombines TRBV21-1 with TRBJ1-2; the listed D gene, TRBD1, was not tested against the DNA. TRBV21-1 is tagged as a pseudogene. This CDR3 has 16 residues. CDR3 sequence (DNA): TGTGCCAGCAGCACCCGGGCCAGGGAAACTGTCTATGGCTACACCTTC. Translating gives CASSTRARETVYGYTF.

The J gene is TRBJ2-3, the V gene TRBV7-2; 10 bases are shared with TRBD2. Germline V gene data show CDR1 as SGHTA and CDR2 as FQGNSA. The trim removed 5 bases at V and 4 bases at J, leaving 9 bases unmatched. The CDR3 is 16 residues long. The CDR3 coding sequence is TGTGCCAGCAGCCCTTGGACTAGCGGTGGCGCAGATACGCAGTATTTT. This translates into CASSPWTSGGADTQYF.